The 2 T cell receptor beta chains presented below share a single source sample, sequenced in a study of beta chain features in type 1 diabetes. cDNA synthesis used the whole RNA isolate, giving expressed TCRB sequences. Data came from immunoSEQ multiplex PCR; TCRdb stores just in-frame clones and leaves some out. This table has 300,000 to 350,000 clones, 15% to 20% appearing once. The sample taken for sequencing was naive CD4+ T cells from blood. The source of these receptors is a woman aged 18-35 years in good health.

Points on this clone: Other DNA sequences of this sample code for an identical CDR3. The genes are TRBV2 and TRBJ1-2; the match to TRBD1 covers 7 bases. J gave up 4 bases and V 3 bases, and 2 bases lay outside the gene matches. Germline loops: CDR1 SNHLY, CDR2 FYNNEI. The CDR3 is 13 residues long. The chain's CDR3 is CASSEGQSYGYTF. As DNA, the CDR3 is TGTGCCAGCAGTGAGGGACAGTCCTATGGCTACACCTTC.

The genes are TRBV7-2 and TRBJ2-5; TRBD2 agrees at 10 bases. CDR1 is SGHTA, CDR2 FQGNSA, per germline. CDR3 length: 15 residues. V was clipped by 6 bases and J by 3 bases; unmatched bases: 7. The CDR3 loop reads CASRETSGVKETQYF. As DNA, the CDR3 is TGTGCCAGCAGGGAAACTAGCGGGGTAAAAGAGACCCAGTACTTC.